Below are 6 T cell receptor beta chains sequenced from a single sample in a study of shared clonotypes between healthy human individuals. Sequenced by immunoSEQ multiplex PCR; TCRdb stores in-frame clones only, minus some. The sample comprises about 2.5 million clones, 92% of which are singletons, and around 0.4% rests with the top ten. The sequencing input was naive CD4+ T cells from PBMCs. Subset here: CD45RA+ positively selected. All receptors come from a man aged 18 to 29 in good health. Some clones in this sample may be carry-over from other donors' samples.

The chain joins TRBV6-5 to TRBJ2-1; D is unresolved. The CDR3 has 15 amino acids. Germline V gene sequence: CDR1 MNHEY, CDR2 SVGAGI. With 2 bases removed from V and 6 bases from J, the gap between germline ends came to 14 bases. CDR3 sequence: CASSYVRVGSNEQFF. The DNA of the CDR3 is TGTGCCAGCAGTTACGTTCGGGTAGGATCCAATGAGCAGTTCTTC.

The chain has TRBV6-1 and TRBJ2-5; the D call may be TRBD1 or TRBD2 (5 bases each). Trimming cost V 1 base and J 4 bases, with 16 bases left between them. Germline CDR1 MNHNS, CDR2 SASEGT. The CDR3 is 16 amino acids. For the CDR3, the DNA is TGTGCCAGCAGTGAAGGAGGGGCCAGCGGCCTAGAGACCCAGTACTTC. Its protein is CASSEGGASGLETQYF.

V is TRBV29-1 and J is TRBJ1-2; TRBD1 agrees at 8 bases. With 4 bases clipped from V and 4 bases from J, the junction kept 2 bases outside the gene matches. In germline, CDR1 is SQVTM, CDR2 ANQGSEA. There are 12 residues in the CDR3. The CDR3 loop reads CSVGGQVYGYTF. CDR3 sequence (DNA): TGCAGCGTTGGGGGACAGGTCTATGGCTACACCTTC.

This CDR3 reads CSARDDTEAFF. CDR3 bases: TGCAGTGCTAGAGACGACACTGAAGCTTTCTTT. This rearrangement joins TRBV20-1 to TRBJ1-1; D call uncertain. The CDR3 sequence is 11 residues long. The V gene lost 0 bases and the J gene lost 3 bases, with 2 bases spanning the gap. Germline V CDR1 and CDR2: DFQATT, SNEGSKA (reference sequence).

This clone was picked up one time. Other nucleotide sequences in the sample specify the same CDR3. This rearrangement joins TRBV7-3 to TRBJ2-7, with 9 nucleotides matching TRBD1. Germline CDR1 SGHTA, CDR2 FQGTGA. The CDR3 has 14 amino acids. Trimming removed 5 bases from V and 4 bases from J; junction bases left unmatched: 6. The CDR3 sequence: CASSPSGTGYEQYF. The CDR3 DNA sequence: TGTGCCAGCAGCCCCTCCGGGACAGGGTACGAGCAGTACTTC.

The rearrangement joins TRBV28 to TRBJ1-2; D is unresolved. Germline lookup yields CDR1 MDHEN and CDR2 SYDVKM. V gave up 6 bases and J gave up 2 bases, with 25 bases separating them. The CDR3 covers 18 residues. This CDR3 reads CASRSGVQVVKANYGYTF. Here the CDR3 DNA reads TGTGCCAGCAGAAGCGGGGTTCAAGTAGTCAAGGCGAACTATGGCTACACCTTC.